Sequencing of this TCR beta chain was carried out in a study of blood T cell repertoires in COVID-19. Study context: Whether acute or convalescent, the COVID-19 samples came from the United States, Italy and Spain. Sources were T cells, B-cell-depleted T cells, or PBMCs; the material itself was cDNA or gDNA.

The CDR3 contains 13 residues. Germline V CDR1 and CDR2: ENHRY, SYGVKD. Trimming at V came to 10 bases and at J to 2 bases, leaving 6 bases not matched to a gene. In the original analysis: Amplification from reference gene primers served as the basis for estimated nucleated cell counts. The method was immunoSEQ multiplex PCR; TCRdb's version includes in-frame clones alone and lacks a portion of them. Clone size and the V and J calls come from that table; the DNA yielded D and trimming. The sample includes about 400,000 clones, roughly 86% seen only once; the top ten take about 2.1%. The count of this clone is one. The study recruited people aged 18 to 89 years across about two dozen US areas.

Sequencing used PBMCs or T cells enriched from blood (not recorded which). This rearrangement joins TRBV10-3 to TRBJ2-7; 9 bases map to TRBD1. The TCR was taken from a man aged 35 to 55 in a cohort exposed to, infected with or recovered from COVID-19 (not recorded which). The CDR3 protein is CASRQGETYEQYF. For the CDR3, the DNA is TGTGCCAGCCGACAGGGGGAGACCTACGAGCAGTACTTC.